Below are 30 T cell receptor beta chains sequenced from a single sample in a study of T cell changes during pregnancy in multiple sclerosis. Using immunoSEQ multiplex PCR, the repertoire was profiled, and TCRdb retains in-frame clones only, with some absent. The sample holds tens of thousands of clones, approximately 94% seen once. The sequenced sample was CD4+ T cells from peripheral blood mononuclear cells, obtained in the third trimester of pregnancy. These receptors were taken from a female donor with multiple sclerosis, enrolled in a pregnancy study.

This chain joins TRBV2 and TRBJ1-2; perhaps TRBD1 as D (6 bases). The CDR3 runs to 14 residues. Trimming pared 4 bases from V and 6 bases from J, leaving 15 bases between. Germline loops: CDR1 SNHLY, CDR2 FYNNEI. This chain's CDR3 is CASSGARTGHGYTF. The CDR3 DNA is TGTGCCAGCAGTGGGGCCAGAACAGGGCATGGCTACACCTTC.

The chain joins TRBV19 to TRBJ2-7, with 8 bases identical to TRBD1. The V and J ends lost 5 bases and 4 bases, in that order; junction bases with no gene match: 7. Germline V gene lookup returns CDR1 LNHDA and CDR2 SQIVND (reference sequence). CDR3 length equals 14 residues. CDR3 in DNA: TGTGCCAGTAGTTCCAGGGGGCGAAGTTACGAGCAGTACTTC. Translation gives CASSSRGRSYEQYF.

V and J are TRBV4-1 and TRBJ2-5, with 12 bases that match TRBD2. With 0 bases clipped from V and 5 bases from J, the junction kept 13 bases outside the gene matches. CDR3 length: 19 amino acids. Germline V lookup: CDR1 MGHRA, CDR2 YSYEKL. The CDR3 coding sequence is TGCGCCAGCAGCCAAGATCCTCAGACTAGCGGGAGTATGAGGGAGACCCAGTACTTC. It translates to CASSQDPQTSGSMRETQYF.

The rearrangement joins TRBV27 to TRBJ2-7; the D is unclear. Germline V gene data show CDR1 as MNHEY and CDR2 as SMNVEV (reference sequence). CDR3 size: 14 residues. The germline V and J ends were trimmed by 5 bases and 1 base, with 12 bases remaining between them. The CDR3 spells CASSARGTSYEQYF. DNA of the CDR3: TGTGCCAGCAGTGCCCGAGGCACGTCCTACGAGCAGTACTTC.

The V and J genes are TRBV2 and TRBJ1-5, with 8 positions matching TRBD1. The CDR3 is 13 amino acids. Germline trimming cut 5 bases from V and 4 bases from J; bases unmatched to any gene: 1. Germline V gene lookup returns CDR1 SNHLY and CDR2 FYNNEI. The CDR3 nucleotides read TGTGCCAGCAGTAGACAGGGGAATCAGCCCCAGCATTTT. Amino acids: CASSRQGNQPQHF.

V gene TRBV4-1 combines with J gene TRBJ2-4; perhaps TRBD2 as D (6 bases). CDR3 length equals 20 residues. Germline V gives CDR1 MGHRA, CDR2 YSYEKL. Deletions cut 0 bases from V and 0 bases from J, with 21 bases between. The CDR3 region is CASSQEKRRDPTEAKNIQYF. As DNA, the CDR3 is TGCGCCAGCAGCCAAGAGAAGAGGCGGGACCCAACCGAAGCCAAAAACATTCAGTACTTC.

The chain combines TRBV5-8 with TRBJ1-5; D may be TRBD1 (5 bases). Germline CDR1 SGHTS, CDR2 YDEGEE. V was cut by 0 bases and J by 7 bases, with 8 bases left in between. The CDR3 spans 13 residues. The chain's CDR3 is CASSLGGEQPQHF. CDR3 DNA sequence: TGTGCCAGCAGCTTGGGGGGGGAACAGCCCCAGCATTTT.

The chain links TRBV15 to TRBJ1-1; D may be TRBD1 (5 bases). From germline, CDR1 is LNHNV and CDR2 YYDKDF (reference sequence). V shed 1 base and J shed 1 base, with 13 bases lying between them. CDR3 length equals 16 residues. Here the CDR3 DNA reads TGTGCCACCAGCAGAGTGATAGGGGTAGGGAACACTGAAGCTTTCTTT. Translated: CATSRVIGVGNTEAFF.

The chain links TRBV7-6 to TRBJ2-1, with 8 bases that match TRBD1. The J segment lost 9 bases and the V segment lost 5 bases, leaving 12 bases of the junction unmatched. Germline lookup yields CDR1 SGHVS and CDR2 FNYEAQ. The CDR3 covers 15 residues. This chain's CDR3 is CASSATGQARSEQFF. In DNA form, the CDR3 reads TGTGCCAGCAGCGCCACGGGACAGGCTCGGTCTGAGCAGTTCTTC.

CDR3 nucleotides: TGTGCCATCAGGGATTTGGGGACAGGGGTAACTGAAGCTTTCTTT. Its translation: CAIRDLGTGVTEAFF. The chain joins TRBV10-3 to TRBJ1-1; 10 bases are shared with TRBD1. The CDR3 loop spans 15 amino acids. Germline V gives CDR1 ENHRY, CDR2 SYGVKD. V shed 6 bases and J 5 bases; nucleotides not matched to a gene: 9.

The rearrangement joins TRBV7-8 to TRBJ1-2; TRBD1 matches 9 bases. Per germline, CDR1 SGHVS and CDR2 FQNEAQ. With 4 bases clipped from V and 3 bases from J, the junction kept 9 bases outside the gene matches. The CDR3 sequence is 16 residues long. Here the CDR3 reads CASSSYYRGQDYGYTF. In DNA, the CDR3 is TGTGCCAGCAGCTCGTATTACAGGGGGCAAGACTATGGCTACACCTTC.

The V call is TRBV6-5, the J call TRBJ1-1; D possibly corresponds to TRBD1 (5 bases). Germline CDR1 is MNHEY and CDR2 is SVGAGI. Between the trimmed V and J ends, which lost 6 bases and 2 bases, there was a span of 13 bases. The CDR3 length is 14 residues. The CDR3 sequence is CASSSGTANTEAFF. The CDR3 DNA sequence: TGTGCCAGCAGCTCCGGGACTGCAAACACTGAAGCTTTCTTT.

The V call is TRBV7-2, the J call TRBJ2-4; the D gene is possibly TRBD2 (6 bases). CDR3 length: 14 amino acids. Deletions cut 4 bases from V and 12 bases from J, with 19 bases between. Germline CDR1 and CDR2: SGHTA and FQGNSA. This CDR3 reads CASSSKGGGTAQYF. In DNA, the CDR3 is TGTGCCAGCAGCTCAAAAGGTGGGGGGACGGCTCAGTACTTC. Full variable domain (rest looked up from reference TRBV7-2 and TRBJ2-4): GAGVSQSPSNKVTEKGKDVELRCDPISGHTALYWYRQSLGQGLEFLIYFQGNSAPDKSGLPSDRFSAERTGGSVSTLTIQRTQQEDSAVYLCASSSKGGGTAQYFGAGTRLSVL.

The rearrangement uses TRBV19 and TRBJ1-1; TRBD1 might be the D (6 bases). Trimming shortened V by 3 bases and J by 4 bases, and 21 bases separated the two germline ends. The length of the CDR3 is 17 residues. CDR1 is LNHDA and CDR2 is SQIVND in the germline V gene (reference sequence). The DNA of the CDR3 is TGTGCCAGTAGTATCGGTCGCCAGGGTCTACAGGGCACTGAAGCTTTCTTT. It specifies CASSIGRQGLQGTEAFF.

The chain couples TRBV5-1 to TRBJ1-2; 7 nucleotides align to TRBD1. CDR3 length equals 14 residues. With 0 bases clipped from V and 4 bases from J, the junction kept 3 bases outside the gene matches. Germline-derived CDR1 and CDR2 are SGHRS and YFSETQ. The chain's CDR3 is CASSLDRGPYGYTF. The CDR3 DNA reads TGCGCCAGCAGCTTGGACAGGGGACCCTATGGCTACACCTTC. Combining the CDR3 with reference TRBV5-1 and TRBJ1-2 gives the whole variable domain KAGVTQTPRYLIKTRGQQVTLSCSPISGHRSVSWYQQTPGQGLQFLFEYFSETQRNKGNFPGRFSGRQFSNSRSEMNVSTLELGDSALYLCASSLDRGPYGYTFGSGTRLTVV.

This rearrangement joins TRBV6-1 to TRBJ2-1; 11 positions agree with TRBD2. CDR1 is MNHNS and CDR2 is SASEGT in the germline V gene. This CDR3 has 20 amino acids. V gave up 2 bases and J gave up 0 bases; unmatched junction bases: 12. The CDR3 sequence is CASSEWAGTSGKSSYNEQFF. The CDR3 coding sequence is TGTGCCAGCAGTGAATGGGCCGGGACTAGCGGCAAGAGCTCCTACAATGAGCAGTTCTTC.

The chain employs TRBV2 and TRBJ2-5; 7 positions match TRBD1. The end of the DNA fits TRBJ2-7 better, so the J call may be wrong. Germline-derived CDR1 and CDR2 are SNHLY and FYNNEI. The CDR3 runs to 14 residues. The CDR3 protein is CASSGPGQSYEQYF. The CDR3 bases are TGTGCCAGCAGTGGCCCGGGACAGTCCTACGAGCAGTACTTC.

V and J are TRBV19 and TRBJ1-4; tentative D call: TRBD1 (6 bases). Trimming left V 7 bases short and J 8 bases short, with 20 bases between. The CDR3 extends over 15 amino acids. Per the germline V gene, CDR1 is LNHDA and CDR2 is SQIVND (reference sequence). The CDR3 DNA sequence: TGTGCCAGTACCATGGGGGGGCGACGGGTAGAAAAACTGTTTTTT. It translates to CASTMGGRRVEKLFF.

Worth noting for this clone: The same CDR3 can be traced to other DNA sequences in this sample. This chain uses TRBV2 with TRBJ2-1; TRBD2 agrees at 7 bases. The CDR3 length is 13 residues. The germline V gene has CDR1 SNHLY and CDR2 FYNNEI. V lost 4 bases and J lost 4; bases outside the gene matches: 1. In DNA, the CDR3 is TGTGCCAGCAGTGGGGAGGGATACAATGAGCAGTTCTTC. Its translation: CASSGEGYNEQFF.

The chain is built from TRBV7-6 and TRBJ2-3, with D maybe TRBD1 (6 bases). Germline CDR1 and CDR2: SGHVS and FNYEAQ. The V gene lost 7 bases and the J gene lost 4 bases, with 12 bases spanning the gap. The CDR3 covers 13 residues. In DNA form, the CDR3 reads TGTGCCAGCACCCTTGGGGGCCCAGATACGCAGTATTTT. It translates to CASTLGGPDTQYF.

The chain joins TRBV7-8 to TRBJ2-2, with TRBD1 matching over 10 bases. CDR1 is SGHVS, CDR2 FQNEAQ, per germline. V lost 0 bases and J lost 3; bases outside the gene matches: 1. This CDR3 contains 16 residues. The CDR3: CASSLAGTGDTGELFF. CDR3 nucleotides: TGTGCCAGCAGCTTAGCTGGGACAGGGGACACCGGGGAGCTGTTTTTT.

This chain joins TRBV2 and TRBJ1-1; D might be TRBD1 (6 bases). There are 15 residues in the CDR3. Germline-derived CDR1 and CDR2 are SNHLY and FYNNEI. Trimming pared 8 bases from V and 5 bases from J, leaving 21 bases between. The CDR3 nucleotides are TGTGCCAGCCGCCCCATCAGGGGCGGTTGGACTGAAGCTTTCTTT. It yields the protein CASRPIRGGWTEAFF. The whole variable domain, filled in from reference TRBV2 and TRBJ1-1, reads EPEVTQTPSHQVTQMGQEVILRCVPISNHLYFYWYRQILGQKVEFLVSFYNNEISEKSEIFDDQFSVERPDGSNFTLKIRSTKLEDSAMYFCASRPIRGGWTEAFFGQGTRLTVV.

This chain uses TRBV7-7 with TRBJ2-5, with 8 bases identical to TRBD2. CDR3 length: 17 residues. V trimming: 6 bases; J trimming: 1 base; junction bases outside the gene matches: 13. From germline, CDR1 is SSHAT and CDR2 FNYEAQ (reference sequence). The DNA of the CDR3 is TGTGCCAGCAGTTCCGGGGGGGGCTCTTTAACCCAAGAGACCCAGTACTTC. It specifies CASSSGGGSLTQETQYF.

A single count supports this clone. The chain is built from TRBV4-3 and TRBJ2-2; perhaps TRBD2 as D (5 bases). The germline CDR1 and CDR2 sequences are LGHNA and YSLEER. Trimming removed 1 base from V and 0 bases from J, with 15 bases in between. This CDR3 has 18 residues. CDR3 sequence reads: CASSQAPSGVSNTGELFF. The CDR3, as DNA: TGCGCCAGCAGCCAAGCCCCCTCCGGGGTTTCGAACACCGGGGAGCTGTTTTTT.

The chain recombines TRBV25-1 with TRBJ2-3; D is possibly TRBD1 (6 bases). The V gene lost 4 bases and the J gene lost 3 bases, with 14 bases spanning the gap. The CDR3 sequence is 15 residues long. Germline-derived CDR1 and CDR2 are MGHDK and SYGVNS. CDR3 sequence: CASSGGGLSTDTQYF. In DNA, the CDR3 is TGTGCCAGCAGTGGTGGGGGCCTTTCGACAGATACGCAGTATTTT.

This clone turned up a few times. The chain combines TRBV4-1 with TRBJ1-5; D might be TRBD1 (6 bases). The V gene lost 5 bases and the J gene lost 1 base, with 15 bases spanning the gap. The CDR3 has 16 amino acids. The germline V gene encodes CDR1 MGHRA and CDR2 YSYEKL. This CDR3 is CASSSTGKGSNQPQHF. In DNA, the CDR3 is TGCGCCAGCAGCTCAACAGGGAAGGGAAGCAATCAGCCCCAGCATTTT.

CDR3 in amino acids: CASSLGSSGPGDTQYF. The CDR3 nucleotides read TGCGCCAGCAGCTTGGGGTCAAGCGGGCCGGGTGATACGCAGTATTTT. The gene calls are TRBV5-1 and TRBJ2-3, with a weak D call TRBD2 (6 bases). V lost 0 bases, J lost 6 bases, and 17 bases lay in between. This CDR3 comprises 16 residues. Germline V gene lookup returns CDR1 SGHRS and CDR2 YFSETQ.

The CDR3 is CASSTPGTEIIYGYTF. DNA for the CDR3: TGTGCCAGCAGTACCCCCGGGACAGAGATTATATATGGCTACACCTTC. This chain joins TRBV28 and TRBJ1-2; 7 nucleotides agree with TRBD1. V lost 5 bases to trimming and J lost 5 bases; unmatched junction nucleotides: 14. Germline V gene sequence: CDR1 MDHEN, CDR2 SYDVKM. CDR3 length: 16 amino acids.

The gene calls are TRBV7-9 and TRBJ1-2; D unresolved. CDR3 size: 16 residues. V was clipped by 3 bases and J by 2 bases, with 16 bases between them. Germline-derived CDR1 and CDR2 are SEHNR and FQNEAQ (reference sequence). The CDR3 here is CASSFSSGWWNYGYTF. In nucleotides, the CDR3 is TGTGCCAGCAGCTTTAGTAGTGGTTGGTGGAACTATGGCTACACCTTC.

The CDR3 nucleotides are TGTGCCAGTCGAAAGCGGGGGAGAGAGACCCAGTACTTC. This sequence encodes CASRKRGRETQYF. The V and J genes are TRBV11-2 and TRBJ2-5; 8 bases align to TRBD2. The trim removed 9 bases at V and 4 bases at J, leaving 7 bases unmatched. The germline CDR1 and CDR2 sequences are SGHAT and FQNNGV. CDR3 length: 13 amino acids. Full variable domain (remainder filled in from reference TRBV11-2 and TRBJ2-5): EAGVAQSPRYKIIEKRQSVAFWCNPISGHATLYWYQQILGQGPKLLIQFQNNGVVDDSQLPKDRFSAERLKGVDSTLKIQPAKLEDSAVYLCASRKRGRETQYFGPGTRLLVL.